One and the same sample provided the 6 T cell receptor beta chains below, sequenced in a study of cytomegalovirus exposure and HLA in healthy donors. PCR used 60 Vbeta primers and 13 Jbeta primers. The protocol was immunoSEQ multiplex PCR, while the TCRdb copy is restricted to in-frame clones and leaves out a portion. The table has about 180,000 clones, about three quarters seen once. Sequenced sample: PBMCs. Source of these receptors: a woman aged 45-59 years in good health and CMV-seropositive.

The chain joins TRBV7-2 to TRBJ1-2, with TRBD1 matching over 10 bases. CDR3 length: 15 residues. V shed 0 bases and J 7 bases; nucleotides not matched to a gene: 5. Looked up from germline, CDR1 is SGHTA and CDR2 is FQGNSA. The CDR3: CASSLATGGWSGYTF. The CDR3 bases are TGTGCCAGCAGCTTAGCGACAGGGGGCTGGAGTGGCTACACCTTC.

The rearrangement joins TRBV28 to TRBJ2-7; 9 positions agree with TRBD1. The length of the CDR3 is 15 residues. Germline CDR1 MDHEN, CDR2 SYDVKM. Unmatched junction bases numbered 7, after V lost 6 bases and J lost 1 base. CDR3 nucleotide sequence: TGTGCCAGCAGGCCCAAGGGACAGGGATCCTACGAGCAGTACTTC. Translating it yields CASRPKGQGSYEQYF.

This clone was seen only a few times. This chain links TRBV6-4 with TRBJ2-1; 7 bases agree with TRBD2. The germline V gene has CDR1 MRHNA and CDR2 SNTAGT. The junction had 9 bases not matched to a gene; V was cut back by 4 bases and J by 3 bases. The CDR3 extends over 16 amino acids. The CDR3 region has the DNA TGTGCCAGCAGTGCCTCTGGCGCGGGGGACTACAATGAGCAGTTCTTC. As protein: CASSASGAGDYNEQFF.

V usage is TRBV5-1 and J usage is TRBJ2-7, with 8 bases aligning to TRBD1. CDR3 size: 14 residues. CDR1 and CDR2 (germline): SGHRS, YFSETQ. The J segment lost 3 bases and the V segment lost 3 bases, leaving 5 bases of the junction unmatched. The CDR3 nucleotides read TGCGCCAGCAGCTATGGACAGGGAGACTACGAGCAGTACTTC. Protein product: CASSYGQGDYEQYF.

J is TRBJ1-1 and V is TRBV29-1; 7 nucleotides match TRBD1. Germline lookup yields CDR1 SQVTM and CDR2 ANQGSEA. Losses at the gene ends were 6 bases for V and 0 bases for J; bases not matched to a gene: 4. CDR3 length: 13 amino acids. In DNA, the CDR3 is TGCAGCGTGTCTGGGACAGTGAACACTGAAGCTTTCTTT. It codes for CSVSGTVNTEAFF.

The chain employs TRBV2 and TRBJ2-5, with TRBD1 as a possible D gene (7 bases). Looked up from germline, CDR1 is SNHLY and CDR2 is FYNNEI. V lost 10 bases and J 4 bases, leaving 22 bases between the germline ends. The CDR3 sequence is 15 residues long. CDR3 coding DNA: TGTGCCACTCCGACTGCCAGGGGGGCTGGAGAGACCCAGTACTTC. It encodes CATPTARGAGETQYF. The whole variable domain, remainder taken from reference TRBV2 and TRBJ2-5, is EPEVTQTPSHQVTQMGQEVILRCVPISNHLYFYWYRQILGQKVEFLVSFYNNEISEKSEIFDDQFSVERPDGSNFTLKIRSTKLEDSAMYFCATPTARGAGETQYFGPGTRLLVL.